The rows below give T cell receptor beta chains drawn from one sample of a study of blood T cell repertoires in COVID-19. Measured with immunoSEQ multiplex PCR; TCRdb has only the in-frame clones, and not every one. Of more than 80,000 clones detected, about 83% appear once; the ten largest clones hold 2% to 2.5%. The sequenced sample consisted of peripheral blood. The receptors shown here come from a woman aged 70-85 years with acute or convalescent COVID-19. The CDR3 runs from the conserved cysteine through the conserved F or W. D genes are given only for firm matches. Clone size is stated in some rows and not others, as once, few, many or a class when expanded.

D gene	V gene	J gene	clone size	CDR3 DNA	CDR3 protein
TRBD1	TRBV29-1	TRBJ2-3	.	TGCAGCCACCTCGGACAGGGGGCTACCTCTTTCAGCACAGATACGCAGTATTTT	CSHLGQGATSFSTDTQYF
.	TRBV2	TRBJ1-1	.	TGTGCCAGCACCCGGGGAATGAACACTGAAGCTTTCTTT	CASTRGMNTEAFF
TRBD2	TRBV19	TRBJ2-3	.	TGTGCCAGTAGTCCAGCGGGGTTGACAGATACGCAGTATTTT	CASSPAGLTDTQYF
.	TRBV19	TRBJ1-1	.	TGTGCCAGTAAAACAGCCGACGAAGCTTTCTTT	CASKTADEAFF
.	TRBV30	TRBJ1-1	.	TGTGCCTGGAGTCCGCGGAGCGGGGATGAAGCTTTCTTT	CAWSPRSGDEAFF
TRBD1	TRBV19	TRBJ1-5	.	TGTGCCAGTAGTATGGGCGGGACAGGGGTTCAGCCCCAGCATTTT	CASSMGGTGVQPQHF
.	TRBV25-1	TRBJ1-6	.	TGTGCCAGCAGACAGGGTTACGATTCACCCCTCCACTTT	CASRQGYDSPLHF
TRBD1	TRBV6-5	TRBJ1-1	.	TGTGCCAGCACCACTCAGGGGGCTCTTGAAGCTTTCTTT	CASTTQGALEAFF
.	TRBV6-5	TRBJ1-1	.	TGTGCCAGCAGACAACAGGTGAACACTGAAGCTTTCTTT	CASRQQVNTEAFF
.	TRBV20-1	TRBJ1-1	.	TGCAGTGCTCTTAGATGGTCTGAAGCTTTCTTT	CSALRWSEAFF
.	TRBV7-9	TRBJ1-4	.	TGTGCCACCCGAGAGGGGGTCGATGAAAAACTGTTTTTT	CATREGVDEKLFF
.	TRBV7-7	TRBJ2-5	.	TGTGCTAGCAGCCAGGGTTTGGAGACCCAGTACTTC	CASSQGLETQYF
TRBD1	TRBV2	TRBJ2-2	.	TGTGCCAGCCTTGAGGACAGGGGATTTTCTGGGGAGCTGTTTTTT	CASLEDRGFSGELFF
.	TRBV5-1	TRBJ1-3	.	TGCGCCAGCAGCTTTTTACCGGGAGGAAACACCATATATTTT	CASSFLPGGNTIYF
.	TRBV27	TRBJ2-3	.	TGTGCCAGCAGTAGGGGGACCACAGATACGCAGTATTTT	CASSRGTTDTQYF
.	TRBV29-1	TRBJ1-1	.	TGCAGCGTTGACACCAGGGCAGCGAACACTGAAGCTTTCTTT	CSVDTRAANTEAFF
.	TRBV19	TRBJ2-5	few	TGTGCCAGTAGTATGGTCGAGCAAGAGACCCAGTACTTC	CASSMVEQETQYF
TRBD1	TRBV11-2	TRBJ1-2	.	TGTGCCAGCTTCCTCCGGACAGGAACTAACTATGGCTACACCTTC	CASFLRTGTNYGYTF
.	TRBV6-2/TRBV6-3	TRBJ1-1	.	TGTGCCAGCAGTCCCCTGAGGGATAACACTGAAGCTTTCTTT	CASSPLRDNTEAFF
.	TRBV30	TRBJ2-4	few	TGTGCCTGGACACCTCGTACAGGTACAGCCAAAAACATTCAGTACTTC	CAWTPRTGTAKNIQYF
TRBD1	TRBV6-6	TRBJ1-1	.	TGTGCCAGCAGTTACTCACCAGACAGGGAGGCTTTCTTT	CASSYSPDREAFF
.	TRBV12-5	TRBJ2-7	.	TGTGCTAGTGGTTTGGGGATTGAGTCAACAGGGATCTACGAGCAGTACTTC	CASGLGIESTGIYEQYF
.	TRBV18	TRBJ2-5	.	TGTGCCAGCTCACCAGGGTCAGGGGAGACCCAGTACTTC	CASSPGSGETQYF
.	TRBV14	TRBJ1-6	.	TGTGCCAGCAGCCCCCTCTCGGATTCACCCCTCCACTTT	CASSPLSDSPLHF
TRBD1	TRBV9	TRBJ2-3	.	TGTGCCAGCAGCGCAGGGGGTTTCACAGATACGCAGTATTTT	CASSAGGFTDTQYF
.	TRBV12-3/TRBV12-4	TRBJ1-2	.	TGTGCCAGCCGGGGGTACAACTATGGCTACACCTTC	CASRGYNYGYTF
TRBD1	TRBV4-1	TRBJ1-1	.	TGCGCCAGCAGCCAAACTTATACAGGGGGCACTGAAGCTTTCTTT	CASSQTYTGGTEAFF
.	TRBV5-1	TRBJ1-1	.	TGCGCCAGCAGTATGGACAGACTGAACACTGAAGCTTTCTTT	CASSMDRLNTEAFF
TRBD1	TRBV5-1	TRBJ2-3	.	TGCGCCAGCAGCTTGCAACAGGGGGCAACAGATACGCAGTATTTT	CASSLQQGATDTQYF
.	TRBV7-2	TRBJ2-2	.	TGTGCCAGCAGCTTATGGGGACAACAGAACACCGGGGAGCTGTTTTTT	CASSLWGQQNTGELFF
.	TRBV11-1	TRBJ1-3	.	TGTGCCAGCAGCCTAACAGGGAATCCTGGAAACACCATATATTTT	CASSLTGNPGNTIYF
.	TRBV9	TRBJ1-6	.	TGTGCCAGCAGCTCCACAGGGACTTCACCCCTCCACTTT	CASSSTGTSPLHF
TRBD1	TRBV6-5	TRBJ1-5	.	TGTGCCAGCAGCCTCTATACAGGGGGAAATCAGCCCCAGCATTTT	CASSLYTGGNQPQHF
TRBD2	TRBV4-1	TRBJ2-5	.	TGCGCCAGCAGCCTCCCTAGCGGGGGGGCTTTAGAGACCCAGTACTTC	CASSLPSGGALETQYF
.	TRBV9	TRBJ1-2	.	TGTGCCAGCAGCGTAGGCCCTGCAGGTTCTAACTATGGCTACACCTTC	CASSVGPAGSNYGYTF
.	TRBV2	TRBJ1-5	.	TGTGCCAGCGTCAGGGATCACGATCAGCCCCAGCATTTT	CASVRDHDQPQHF
.	TRBV11-3	TRBJ2-1	.	TGTGCCAGCAGCTTCGGGGGACGTCGGCTCTTC	CASSFGGRRLF